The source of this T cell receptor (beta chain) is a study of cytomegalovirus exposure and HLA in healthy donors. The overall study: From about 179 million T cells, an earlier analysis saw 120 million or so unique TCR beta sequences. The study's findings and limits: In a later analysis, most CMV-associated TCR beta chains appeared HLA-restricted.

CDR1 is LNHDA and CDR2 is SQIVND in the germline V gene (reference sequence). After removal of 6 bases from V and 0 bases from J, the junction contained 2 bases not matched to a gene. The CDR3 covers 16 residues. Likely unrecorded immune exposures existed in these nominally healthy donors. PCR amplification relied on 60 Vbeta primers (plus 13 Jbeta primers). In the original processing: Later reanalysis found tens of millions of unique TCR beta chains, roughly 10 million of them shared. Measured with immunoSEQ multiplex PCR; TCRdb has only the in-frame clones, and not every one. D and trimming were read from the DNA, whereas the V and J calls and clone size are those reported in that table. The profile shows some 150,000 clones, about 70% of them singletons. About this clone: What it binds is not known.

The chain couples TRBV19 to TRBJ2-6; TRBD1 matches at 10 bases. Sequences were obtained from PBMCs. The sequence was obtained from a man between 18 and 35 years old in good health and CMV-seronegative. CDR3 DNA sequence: TGTGCCAGTAGGGACAGGGGGGGCTCTGGGGCCAACGTCCTGACTTTC. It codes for CASRDRGGSGANVLTF.